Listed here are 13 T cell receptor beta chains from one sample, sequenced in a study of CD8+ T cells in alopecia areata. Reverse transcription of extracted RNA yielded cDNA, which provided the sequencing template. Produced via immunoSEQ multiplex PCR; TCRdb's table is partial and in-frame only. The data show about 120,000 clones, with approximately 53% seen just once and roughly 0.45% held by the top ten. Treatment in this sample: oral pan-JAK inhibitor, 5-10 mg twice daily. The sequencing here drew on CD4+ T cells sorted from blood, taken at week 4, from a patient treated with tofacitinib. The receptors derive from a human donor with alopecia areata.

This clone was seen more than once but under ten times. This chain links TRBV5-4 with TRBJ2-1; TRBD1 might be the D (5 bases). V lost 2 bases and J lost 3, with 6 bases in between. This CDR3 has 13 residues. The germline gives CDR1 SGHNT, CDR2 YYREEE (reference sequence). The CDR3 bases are TGTGCCAGCAGCTTCAGGGTCTACAATGAGCAGTTCTTC. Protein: CASSFRVYNEQFF.

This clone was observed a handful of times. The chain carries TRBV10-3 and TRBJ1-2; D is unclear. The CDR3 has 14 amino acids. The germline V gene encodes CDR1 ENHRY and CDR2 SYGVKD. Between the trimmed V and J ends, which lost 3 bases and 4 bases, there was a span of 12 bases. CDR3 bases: TGTGCCATCAGTGATCAGGAAAGATTCTATGGCTACACCTTC. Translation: CAISDQERFYGYTF.

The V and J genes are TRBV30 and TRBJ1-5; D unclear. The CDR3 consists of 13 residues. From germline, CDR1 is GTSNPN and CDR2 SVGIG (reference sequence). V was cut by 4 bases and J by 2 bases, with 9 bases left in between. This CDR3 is CAWNPSGNQPQHF. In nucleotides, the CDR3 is TGTGCCTGGAACCCATCGGGCAATCAGCCCCAGCATTTT.

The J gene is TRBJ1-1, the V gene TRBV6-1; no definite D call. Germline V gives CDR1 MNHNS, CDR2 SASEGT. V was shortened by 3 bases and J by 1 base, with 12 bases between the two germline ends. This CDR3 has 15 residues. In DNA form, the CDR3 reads TGTGCCAGCAGTGACCCCAGGACGGCGAACACTGAAGCTTTCTTT. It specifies CASSDPRTANTEAFF.

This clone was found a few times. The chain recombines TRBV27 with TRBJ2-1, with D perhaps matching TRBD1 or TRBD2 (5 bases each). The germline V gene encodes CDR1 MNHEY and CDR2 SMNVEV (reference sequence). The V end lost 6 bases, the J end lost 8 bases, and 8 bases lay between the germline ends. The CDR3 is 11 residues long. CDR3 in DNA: TGTGCCAGCAGCGGGGCCCATGAGCAGTTCTTC. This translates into CASSGAHEQFF.

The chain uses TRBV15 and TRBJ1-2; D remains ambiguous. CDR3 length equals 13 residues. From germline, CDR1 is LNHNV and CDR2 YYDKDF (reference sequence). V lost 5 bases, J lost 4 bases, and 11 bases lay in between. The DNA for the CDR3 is TGTGCCACCAGCTTAAAGGGTGGCTATGGCTACACCTTC. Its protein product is CATSLKGGYGYTF.

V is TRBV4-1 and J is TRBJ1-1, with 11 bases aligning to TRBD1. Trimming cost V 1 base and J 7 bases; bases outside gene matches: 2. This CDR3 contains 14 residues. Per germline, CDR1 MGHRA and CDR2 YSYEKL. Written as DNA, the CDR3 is TGCGCCAGCAGCCAAGGGACAGGGGGCGGTGAAGCTTTCTTT. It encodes CASSQGTGGGEAFF.

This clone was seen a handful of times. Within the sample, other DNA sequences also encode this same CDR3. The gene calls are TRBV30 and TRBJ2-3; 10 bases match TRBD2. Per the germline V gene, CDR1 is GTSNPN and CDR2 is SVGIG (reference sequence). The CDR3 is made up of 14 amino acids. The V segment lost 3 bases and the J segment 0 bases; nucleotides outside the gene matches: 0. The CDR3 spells CAWRLAGSTDTQYF. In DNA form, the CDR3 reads TGTGCCTGGAGACTAGCGGGAAGCACAGATACGCAGTATTTT.

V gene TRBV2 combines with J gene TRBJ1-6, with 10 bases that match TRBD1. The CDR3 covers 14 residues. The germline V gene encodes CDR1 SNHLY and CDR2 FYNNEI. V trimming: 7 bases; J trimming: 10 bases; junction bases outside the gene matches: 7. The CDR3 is CASTDRGLYSPLHF. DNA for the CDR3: TGTGCCAGCACTGACAGGGGGCTTTACTCACCCCTCCACTTT.

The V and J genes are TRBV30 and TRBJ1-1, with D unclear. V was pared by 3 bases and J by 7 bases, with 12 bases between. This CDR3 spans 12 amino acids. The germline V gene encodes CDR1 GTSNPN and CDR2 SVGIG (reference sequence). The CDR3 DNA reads TGTGCCTGGAGCCGCCAGGCCCGTGAAGCTTTCTTT. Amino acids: CAWSRQAREAFF.

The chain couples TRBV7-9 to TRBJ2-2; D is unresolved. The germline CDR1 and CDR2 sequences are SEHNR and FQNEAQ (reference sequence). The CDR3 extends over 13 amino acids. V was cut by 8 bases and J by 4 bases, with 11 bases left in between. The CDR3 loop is CASRKSGTGELFF. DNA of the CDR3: TGTGCCAGCCGTAAGAGTGGCACCGGGGAGCTGTTTTTT.

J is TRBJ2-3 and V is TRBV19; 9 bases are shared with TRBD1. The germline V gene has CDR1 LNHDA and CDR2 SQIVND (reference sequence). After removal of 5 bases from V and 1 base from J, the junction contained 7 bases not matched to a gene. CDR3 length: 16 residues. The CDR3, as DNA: TGTGCCAGTAGTCCGACGGACAGGGGTGGCACAGATACGCAGTATTTT. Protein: CASSPTDRGGTDTQYF.

CDR3 in DNA: TGTGCCTGGCTCCGGAGGAACAACTATGGCTACACCTTC. Encoded protein: CAWLRRNNYGYTF. The V gene is TRBV30, the J gene TRBJ1-2, with D hard to call. V lost 5 bases and J lost 2, with 12 bases in between. Germline V gene sequence: CDR1 GTSNPN, CDR2 SVGIG (reference sequence). This CDR3 has 13 residues.